A selection of T cell receptor beta chains follows, all from one sample in a study of T cells after somatic rescue of genetic block. The protocol was immunoSEQ multiplex PCR, while the TCRdb copy is restricted to in-frame clones and leaves out a portion. Of about 120,000 clones in the sample, around 90% were seen once. Sequencing input: peripheral blood mononuclear cells (PBMCs). These receptors all come from a young woman. Each CDR3 is given with its conserved first and last residue. D genes are given only for firm matches. Not every row has a clone size; where given, it reads once, few, many or a size class.

abundance,j_gene,v_gene,d_gene,CDR3nt,CDR3aa
.,TRBJ2-7,TRBV7-2,.,TGTGCCAGCAGCTTAGTGGGACACTCCTACGAGCAGTACTTC,CASSLVGHSYEQYF
.,TRBJ1-2,TRBV5-1,.,TGCGCCAGCAGCCTCGACGAGGACGGCTACACCTTC,CASSLDEDGYTF
once,TRBJ2-2,TRBV19,.,TGTGCCAGTACTCCCTGGAGCACCGGGGAGCTGTTTTTT,CASTPWSTGELFF
.,TRBJ1-1,TRBV9,.,TGTGCCAGCAGCCCTCGGAGGATGAACACTGAAGCTTTCTTT,CASSPRRMNTEAFF
.,TRBJ1-1,TRBV5-1,.,TGCGCCAGCAGCTCCACTTCCGCGGCGAGGTCGAACACTGAAGCTTTCTTT,CASSSTSAARSNTEAFF
.,TRBJ2-5,TRBV6-1,.,TGTGCCAGCAGCCTAGCTAGGACCCAAGAGACCCAGTACTTC,CASSLARTQETQYF
.,TRBJ2-1,TRBV7-2,TRBD1,TGTGCCAGCAGCAAAGGGACAGGGGTAAATGAGCAGTTCTTC,CASSKGTGVNEQFF
.,TRBJ1-1,TRBV29-1,.,TGCAGCGTTGAACCAGACGGGGACACTGAAGCTTTCTTT,CSVEPDGDTEAFF
.,TRBJ1-4,TRBV30,.,TGTGCCTGGAGTGGCGGTCAGACCGAAAAACTGTTTTTT,CAWSGGQTEKLFF
once,TRBJ1-2,TRBV9,TRBD1,TGTGCCAGCAGCATCCCTGACGGGACAGGGGATCCCTATGGCTACACCTTC,CASSIPDGTGDPYGYTF
.,TRBJ1-4,TRBV5-1,TRBD1,TGCGCCAGCAGTCCCCAGGGGGCTAATGAAAAACTGTTTTTT,CASSPQGANEKLFF
.,TRBJ2-5,TRBV5-4,.,TGTGCCAGCAGCTATCCGGCGGGCGCTGGAGAGACCCAGTACTTC,CASSYPAGAGETQYF
.,TRBJ2-3,TRBV7-9,.,TGTGCCAGCGGACAACCCACAGATACGCAGTATTTT,CASGQPTDTQYF
.,TRBJ1-4,TRBV30,.,TGTGCCTGGTCCGACCCGGTCATTGAACTGTTTTTT,CAWSDPVIELFF
once,TRBJ2-7,TRBV5-1,TRBD2,TGCGCCAGCAGCTTCCGCCTAGCGGGGGTCGAGCAGTACTTC,CASSFRLAGVEQYF
.,TRBJ1-1,TRBV27,.,TGTGCCAGCAGTTCTTCACAGGGTTCTGAAGCTTTCTTT,CASSSSQGSEAFF
.,TRBJ2-5,TRBV2,TRBD1,TGTGCCAGCAGTGAGTTGAACCAGGGGGCCATGAGGGAGACCCAGTACTTC,CASSELNQGAMRETQYF
once,TRBJ1-1,TRBV27,TRBD1,TGTGCCAGCAGCTTGCGGACAGGAATCAACACTGAAGCTTTCTTT,CASSLRTGINTEAFF
.,TRBJ1-3,TRBV9,.,TGTGCCAGCAGCCCCAACCGGGCGGGTGGAAACACCATATATTTT,CASSPNRAGGNTIYF
.,TRBJ1-2,TRBV6-1,TRBD1,TGTGCCAGCAGTGAGACAGGGGGCGACTATGGCTACACCTTC,CASSETGGDYGYTF
.,TRBJ2-5,TRBV30,.,TGTGCCTGGAGTGTACTCAGGGGACAAGAGACCCAGTACTTC,CAWSVLRGQETQYF
.,TRBJ2-2,TRBV29-1,TRBD2,TGCAGCGTTGGGTTAGCGGGCACCGGGGAGCTGTTTTTT,CSVGLAGTGELFF
.,TRBJ2-1,TRBV30,TRBD2,TGTGCCTGGATGACTAGCGGGGGGCTACAGTTCTTC,CAWMTSGGLQFF
once,TRBJ2-1,TRBV7-9,TRBD1,TGTGCCAGCAACCGAGACAGGGGGCGAGTAAATGAGCAGTTCTTC,CASNRDRGRVNEQFF
.,TRBJ1-6,TRBV6-6,.,TGTGCCAGCAGTTACTCGACCGGTGATGGTAATTCACCCCTCCACTTT,CASSYSTGDGNSPLHF
.,TRBJ2-2,TRBV7-9,TRBD2,TGTGCCAGCACCTATAATCCCCGGACTAGCGGGGAAAACACCGGGGAGCTGTTTTTT,CASTYNPRTSGENTGELFF
.,TRBJ1-2,TRBV7-9,TRBD1,TGTGCCAGCAGCACCGGGACAGGGTATGGCTACACCTTC,CASSTGTGYGYTF
.,TRBJ1-1,TRBV19,.,TGTGCCAGTAGTATGTACGGGGGCGCGGCCACTGAAGCTTTCTTT,CASSMYGGAATEAFF
.,TRBJ1-2,TRBV6-5,.,TGTGCCAGCAGCAGGGCCCGGGACACCTTCTATGGCTACACCTTC,CASSRARDTFYGYTF
.,TRBJ1-1,TRBV27,.,TGTGCCAGCAGGGCGATCAGGGTCCATAGGACTGAAGCTTTCTTT,CASRAIRVHRTEAFF
.,TRBJ2-1,TRBV9,.,TGTGCCAGCAGCGACCGGGACGGGAGCTCCTACAATGAGCAGTTCTTC,CASSDRDGSSYNEQFF
.,TRBJ2-5,TRBV4-2,.,TGTGCCAGCAGCCAAGATCTCCGGTTGCAAGAGACCCAGTACTTC,CASSQDLRLQETQYF
.,TRBJ2-7,TRBV6-6,.,TGTGCCAGCAGTTACTCTGGAATCTACGAGCAGTACTTC,CASSYSGIYEQYF
.,TRBJ2-1,TRBV6-5,.,TGTGCCAGCAGTTACTCGTGGGAAAGCTCCTACAATGAGCAGTTCTTC,CASSYSWESSYNEQFF
.,TRBJ2-1,TRBV2,.,TGTGCCAGCACCGACATTAAGTCAATAGGGCAGTTCTTC,CASTDIKSIGQFF
.,TRBJ1-4,TRBV5-1,TRBD1,TGCGCCAGCAGCTTGGACGGCGGGACAGGGTCAGCTGCAACTAATGAAAAACTGTTTTTT,CASSLDGGTGSAATNEKLFF
.,TRBJ1-2,TRBV5-6,.,TGTGCCAGCAGCTTGAGCCAGGATGGCTACACCTTC,CASSLSQDGYTF
.,TRBJ2-5,TRBV5-1,TRBD2,TGCGCCAGCAGCCCGGGACTAGCGGGGAGCGACCAGTACTTC,CASSPGLAGSDQYF
.,TRBJ2-7,TRBV9,.,TGTGCCAGCAGCGTTCAGGGGGGATCCTCCGAGCAGTACTTC,CASSVQGGSSEQYF
.,TRBJ2-1,TRBV7-8,TRBD2,TGTGCCAGCAGCCCGCGGGGGGATAGCAATGAGCAGTTCTTC,CASSPRGDSNEQFF
.,TRBJ1-6,TRBV7-9,.,TGTGCCAGCAGCCATCGGACACTCTCCTATAATTCACCCCTCCACTTT,CASSHRTLSYNSPLHF
.,TRBJ1-2,TRBV15,.,TGTGCCACCAGCAGTGGGAAACGACCGGGGCTTAACTATGGCTACACCTTC,CATSSGKRPGLNYGYTF
.,TRBJ2-3,TRBV11-3,TRBD2,TGTGCCAGCAGCTTAATCGGGACTAGCGTTAGCACAGATACGCAGTATTTT,CASSLIGTSVSTDTQYF
.,TRBJ2-7,TRBV4-2,TRBD2,TGTGCCAGCAGCCAAGATTGGGGGAGGGGTGTGCAGTACTTC,CASSQDWGRGVQYF
.,TRBJ2-1,TRBV21-1,.,TGTGCCAGCAGCAAAGCTTCCCCCCCCATCTACAATGAGCAGTTCTTC,CASSKASPPIYNEQFF
.,TRBJ2-3,TRBV7-8,.,TGTGCCAGCAGCTCCCCCAGGGCGGAACTCACAGATACGCAGTATTTT,CASSSPRAELTDTQYF
few,TRBJ1-1,TRBV9,.,TGTGCCAGCAGCTCGTTCGGGGAAGAAGCTTTCTTT,CASSSFGEEAFF
few,TRBJ1-1,TRBV6-4,.,TGTGCCAGCAGTGCCTCCGAACATCAGAACACTGAAGCTTTCTTT,CASSASEHQNTEAFF
.,TRBJ1-4,TRBV30,.,TGTGCCTGGAGTACGGATCGTAATGAAAAACTGTTTTTT,CAWSTDRNEKLFF
.,TRBJ2-5,TRBV5-1,.,TGCGCCAGCAGCTTGGGGATGGGTCAAGAGACCCAGTACTTC,CASSLGMGQETQYF
.,TRBJ2-5,TRBV19,TRBD1,TGTGCCAGTAGACCACAGGGGGCGGGAGAGACCCAGTACTTC,CASRPQGAGETQYF
few,TRBJ2-7,TRBV5-6,.,TGTGCCAGCCGGGACGGGGCTGATGTTGAGCAGTACTTC,CASRDGADVEQYF
.,TRBJ1-2,TRBV4-1,TRBD1,TGCGCCAGCAGCCTCCGACTGGGACAGGGGGCTTCGGCGGGCTACACCTTC,CASSLRLGQGASAGYTF